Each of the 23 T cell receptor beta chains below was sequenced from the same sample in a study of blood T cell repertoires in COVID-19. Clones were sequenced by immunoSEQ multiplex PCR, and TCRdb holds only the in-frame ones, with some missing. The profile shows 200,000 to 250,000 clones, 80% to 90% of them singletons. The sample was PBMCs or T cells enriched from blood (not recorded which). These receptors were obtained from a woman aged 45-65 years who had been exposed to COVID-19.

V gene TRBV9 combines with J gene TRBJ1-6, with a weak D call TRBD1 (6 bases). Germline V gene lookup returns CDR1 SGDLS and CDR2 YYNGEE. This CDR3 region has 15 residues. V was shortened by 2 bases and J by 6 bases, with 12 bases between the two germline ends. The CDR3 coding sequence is TGTGCCAGCAGCGTCCTCGGGGGGGCTAATTCACCCCTCCACTTT. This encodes CASSVLGGANSPLHF.

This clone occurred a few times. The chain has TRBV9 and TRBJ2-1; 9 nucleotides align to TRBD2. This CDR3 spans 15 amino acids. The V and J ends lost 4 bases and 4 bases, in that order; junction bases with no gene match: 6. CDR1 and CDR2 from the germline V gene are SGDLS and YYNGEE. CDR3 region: CASSPRTSEYNEQFF. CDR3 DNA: TGTGCCAGCAGCCCACGGACTAGCGAGTACAATGAGCAGTTCTTC.

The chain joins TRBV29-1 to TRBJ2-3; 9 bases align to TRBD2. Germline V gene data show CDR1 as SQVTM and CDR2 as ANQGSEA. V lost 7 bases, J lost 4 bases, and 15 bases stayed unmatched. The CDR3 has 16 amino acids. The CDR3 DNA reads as TGCAGCGCTATGCTAGCGGGGCCGCACGTCTCAGATACGCAGTATTTT. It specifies CSAMLAGPHVSDTQYF.

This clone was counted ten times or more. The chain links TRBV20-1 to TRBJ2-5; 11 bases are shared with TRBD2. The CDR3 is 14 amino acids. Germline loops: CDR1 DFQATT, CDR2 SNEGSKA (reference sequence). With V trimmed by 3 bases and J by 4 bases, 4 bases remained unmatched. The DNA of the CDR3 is TGCAGTGCTAGTAGACTAGCGGGGATAGAGACCCAGTACTTC. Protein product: CSASRLAGIETQYF.

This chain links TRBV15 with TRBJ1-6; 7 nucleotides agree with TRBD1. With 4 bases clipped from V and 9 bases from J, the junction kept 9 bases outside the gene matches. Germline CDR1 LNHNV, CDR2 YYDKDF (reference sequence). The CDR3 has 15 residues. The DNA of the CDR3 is TGTGCCACCAGCATGACAGGGAAGTTAGCTTCACCCCTCCACTTT. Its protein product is CATSMTGKLASPLHF.

CDR3 sequence (DNA): TGTGCCAGCAGCGTAGGAGGGGGCCCCCATCAGCCCCAGCATTTT. Encoded protein: CASSVGGGPHQPQHF. J is TRBJ1-5 and V is TRBV9; 7 bases line up with TRBD1. With 0 bases clipped from V and 5 bases from J, the junction kept 5 bases outside the gene matches. The CDR3 loop spans 15 amino acids. Germline assignment: CDR1 SGDLS and CDR2 YYNGEE.

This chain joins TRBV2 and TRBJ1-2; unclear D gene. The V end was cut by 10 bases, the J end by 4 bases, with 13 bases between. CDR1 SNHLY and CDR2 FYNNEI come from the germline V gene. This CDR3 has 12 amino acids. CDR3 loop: CATPYGSYGYTF. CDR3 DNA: TGTGCCACCCCTTACGGGAGCTATGGCTACACCTTC.

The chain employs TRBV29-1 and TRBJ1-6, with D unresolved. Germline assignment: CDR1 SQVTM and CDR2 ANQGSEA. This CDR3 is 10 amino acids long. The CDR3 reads CSGLHSPLHF. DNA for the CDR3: TGCAGTGGACTCCATTCACCCCTCCACTTT. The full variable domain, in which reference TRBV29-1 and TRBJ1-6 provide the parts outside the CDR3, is SAVISQKPSRDICQRGTSLTIQCQVDSQVTMMFWYRQQPGQSLTLIATANQGSEATYESGFVIDKFPISRPNLTFSTLTVSNMSPEDSSIYLCSGLHSPLHFGNGTRLTVT.

The DNA for the CDR3 is TGTGCCAGCAGCTCCGAAACACAGGGACTAGGACGGGAGACCCAGTACTTC. Translating it yields CASSSETQGLGRETQYF. The chain couples TRBV5-4 to TRBJ2-5; 8 bases are a match to TRBD2. Trimming took 3 bases from V and 5 from J; bases not matched to a gene: 15. The CDR3 covers 17 residues. Germline assignment: CDR1 SGHNT and CDR2 YYREEE (reference sequence).

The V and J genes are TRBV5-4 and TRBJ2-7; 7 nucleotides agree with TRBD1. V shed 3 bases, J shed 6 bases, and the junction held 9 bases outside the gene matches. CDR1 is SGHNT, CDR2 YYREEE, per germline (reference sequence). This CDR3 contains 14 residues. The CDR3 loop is CASSSRDSPSEQYF. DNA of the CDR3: TGTGCCAGCAGCTCCCGGGACAGCCCCTCCGAGCAGTACTTC.

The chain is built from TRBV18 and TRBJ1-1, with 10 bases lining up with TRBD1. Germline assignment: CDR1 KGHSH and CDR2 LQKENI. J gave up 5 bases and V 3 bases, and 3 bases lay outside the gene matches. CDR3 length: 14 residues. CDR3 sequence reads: CASSPDRGGTEAFF. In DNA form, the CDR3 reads TGTGCCAGCTCACCGGACAGGGGGGGGACTGAAGCTTTCTTT.

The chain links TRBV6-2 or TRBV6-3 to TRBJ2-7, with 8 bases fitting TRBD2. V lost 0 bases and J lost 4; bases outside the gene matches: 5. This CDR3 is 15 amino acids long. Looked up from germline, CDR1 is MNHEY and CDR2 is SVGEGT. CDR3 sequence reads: CASSYSQRGLYEQYF. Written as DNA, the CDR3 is TGTGCCAGCAGTTACTCCCAGCGGGGGTTGTACGAGCAGTACTTC.

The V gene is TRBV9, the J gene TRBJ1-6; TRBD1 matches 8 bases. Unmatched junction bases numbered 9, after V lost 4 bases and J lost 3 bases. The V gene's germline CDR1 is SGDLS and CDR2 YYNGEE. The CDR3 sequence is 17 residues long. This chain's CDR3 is CASSSRTGMDYNSPLHF. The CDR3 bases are TGTGCCAGCAGCTCCCGGACAGGGATGGACTATAATTCACCCCTCCACTTT.

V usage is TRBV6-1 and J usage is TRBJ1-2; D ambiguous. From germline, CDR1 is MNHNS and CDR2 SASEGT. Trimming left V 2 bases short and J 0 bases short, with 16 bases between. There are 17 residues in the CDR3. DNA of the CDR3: TGTGCCAGCAGTGAATGGGCGGGATTCGCAGCTAACTATGGCTACACCTTC. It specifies CASSEWAGFAANYGYTF.

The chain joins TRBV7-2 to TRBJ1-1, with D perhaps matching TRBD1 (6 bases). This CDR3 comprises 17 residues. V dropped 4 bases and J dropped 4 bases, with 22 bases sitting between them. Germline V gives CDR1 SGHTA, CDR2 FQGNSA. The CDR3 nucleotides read TGTGCCAGCAGCTCCTTGGGGGGGCGGTGGGCTCTCACTGAAGCTTTCTTT. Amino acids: CASSSLGGRWALTEAFF.

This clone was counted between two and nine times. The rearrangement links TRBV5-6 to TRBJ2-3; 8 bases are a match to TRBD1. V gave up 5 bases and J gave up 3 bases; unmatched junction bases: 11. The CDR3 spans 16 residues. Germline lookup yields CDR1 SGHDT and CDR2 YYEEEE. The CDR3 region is CASRFPGDRTTDTQYF. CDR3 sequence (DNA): TGTGCCAGCAGGTTCCCGGGGGACAGGACAACAGATACGCAGTATTTT.

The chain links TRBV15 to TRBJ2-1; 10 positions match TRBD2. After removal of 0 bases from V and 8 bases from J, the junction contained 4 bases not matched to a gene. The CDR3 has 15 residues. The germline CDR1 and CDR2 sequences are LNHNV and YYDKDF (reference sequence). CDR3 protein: CATSRESGGGYEQFF. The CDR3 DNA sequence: TGTGCCACCAGCAGAGAGAGCGGGGGGGGATATGAGCAGTTCTTC.

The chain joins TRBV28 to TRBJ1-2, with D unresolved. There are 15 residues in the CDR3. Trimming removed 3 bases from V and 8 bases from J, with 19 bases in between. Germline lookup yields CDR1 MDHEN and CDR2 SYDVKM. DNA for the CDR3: TGTGCCAGCAGTTTCCGCGTTCCCCTGGTTCGGGGCTACACCTTC. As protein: CASSFRVPLVRGYTF.

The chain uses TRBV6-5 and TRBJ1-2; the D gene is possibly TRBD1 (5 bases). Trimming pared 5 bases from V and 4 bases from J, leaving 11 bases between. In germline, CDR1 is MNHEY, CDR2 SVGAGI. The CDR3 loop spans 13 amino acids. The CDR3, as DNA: TGTGCCAGCAGTCTGGACAAAGGCTATGGCTACACCTTC. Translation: CASSLDKGYGYTF.

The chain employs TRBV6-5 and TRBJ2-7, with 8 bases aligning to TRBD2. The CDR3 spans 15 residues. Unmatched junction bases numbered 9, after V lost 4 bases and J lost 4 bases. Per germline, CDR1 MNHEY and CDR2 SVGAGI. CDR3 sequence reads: CASSFSGGTPYEQYF. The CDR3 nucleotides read TGTGCCAGCAGTTTCTCGGGGGGGACTCCGTACGAGCAGTACTTC.

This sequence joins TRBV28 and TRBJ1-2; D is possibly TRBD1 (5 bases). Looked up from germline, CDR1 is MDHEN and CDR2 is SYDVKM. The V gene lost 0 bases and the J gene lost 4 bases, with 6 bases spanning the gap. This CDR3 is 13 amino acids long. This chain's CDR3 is CASSLWTVYGYTF. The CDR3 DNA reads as TGTGCCAGCAGTTTATGGACAGTCTATGGCTACACCTTC.

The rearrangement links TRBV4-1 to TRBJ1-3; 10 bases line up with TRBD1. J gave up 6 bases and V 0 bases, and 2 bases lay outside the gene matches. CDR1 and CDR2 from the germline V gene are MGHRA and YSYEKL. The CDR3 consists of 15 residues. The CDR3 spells CASSQEGTGVNTIYF. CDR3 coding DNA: TGCGCCAGCAGCCAAGAGGGGACAGGGGTAAACACCATATATTTT.

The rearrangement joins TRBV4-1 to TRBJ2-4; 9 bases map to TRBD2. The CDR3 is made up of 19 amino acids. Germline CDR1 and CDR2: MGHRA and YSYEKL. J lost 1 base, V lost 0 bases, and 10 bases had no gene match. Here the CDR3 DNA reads TGCGCCAGCAGCCAAGATTGGCTAGCGGGGCAAGGGGCCAAAAACATTCAGTACTTC. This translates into CASSQDWLAGQGAKNIQYF.